What follows are 32 T cell receptor beta chains derived from one specimen sequenced in a study of identical twins. TCRdb itself ran the 5' RACE reads through MiXCR, one entry per CDR3 protein. The sample includes about 920,000 distinct CDR3 sequences, 9% to 15% of them seen just once. This sample also belongs to another study, concerning yellow fever vaccine responses in identical twins.

What was sequenced was PBMCs. These receptors came from a woman under 30 in good health.

This clonotype has only a few counts. The chain is built from TRBV7-9 and TRBJ2-1, with TRBD2 matching over 7 bases. Unmatched junction bases numbered 16, after V lost 5 bases and J lost 9 bases. The germline V gene encodes CDR1 SEHNR and CDR2 FQNEAQ (reference sequence). The length of the CDR3 is 16 residues. The CDR3 bases are TGTGCCAGCAGCCCTATAAAGGAGGGAACGGGGGGTGAGCAGTTCTTC. Protein: CASSPIKEGTGGEQFF.

This clonotype has a handful of counts. The chain carries TRBV12-3 or TRBV12-4 and TRBJ1-5; no definite D call. This CDR3 spans 15 amino acids. V lost 3 bases to trimming and J lost 4 bases, with 13 bases between them. The CDR3 region is CASSLGSLGNQPQHF. In DNA, the CDR3 is TGTGCCAGCAGTTTGGGCAGCCTCGGGAATCAGCCCCAGCATTTT.

This clonotype came up a few times. The V call is TRBV5-1, the J call TRBJ2-1; 9 bases are a match to TRBD2. From germline, CDR1 is SGHRS and CDR2 YFSETQ. The CDR3 totals 17 residues. The trim removed 1 base at V and 8 bases at J, leaving 13 bases unmatched. The CDR3 loop reads CASSLSVRREGLDEQFF. In nucleotides, the CDR3 is TGCGCCAGCAGCTTGTCAGTTCGGCGGGAGGGGCTAGATGAGCAGTTCTTC.

This chain links TRBV6-5 with TRBJ2-3, with D tentatively TRBD1 (6 bases). The V and J ends lost 2 bases and 2 bases respectively, with 11 bases between them. The CDR3 extends over 15 amino acids. The germline CDR1 and CDR2 sequences are MNHEY and SVGAGI. The CDR3 spells CASSYVQGNTDTQYF. The CDR3, as DNA: TGTGCCAGCAGTTACGTACAGGGCAACACAGATACGCAGTATTTT.

This clonotype has at least ten counts. CDR3: CASSQAGRYSYEQYF. CDR3 DNA: TGCGCCAGCAGCCAAGCAGGGCGTTATAGCTACGAGCAGTACTTC. The V gene is TRBV4-1, the J gene TRBJ2-7; D is possibly TRBD1 (5 bases). The CDR3 runs to 15 residues. The V and J ends lost 1 base and 3 bases respectively, with 13 bases between them. The V gene's germline CDR1 is MGHRA and CDR2 YSYEKL.

This clonotype was detected many times. V gene TRBV24-1 combines with J gene TRBJ1-5, with D possibly TRBD1 on 5 matching bases. Trimming stripped 4 bases from V and 6 bases from J, with 12 bases between. CDR1 and CDR2 from the germline V gene are KGHDR and SFDVKD. The CDR3 consists of 14 residues. Written as DNA, the CDR3 is TGTGCCACCAGTGACCCCAAAGGGGCTCAGCCCCAGCATTTT. It translates to CATSDPKGAQPQHF.

This clonotype was detected only a few times. This chain links TRBV7-2 with TRBJ2-1; D possibly matches TRBD1 or TRBD2 (6 bases each). The CDR3 has 17 amino acids. Per the germline V gene, CDR1 is SGHTA and CDR2 is FQGNSA. With 0 bases removed from V and 5 bases from J, the gap between germline ends came to 17 bases. CDR3 amino acids: CASSLAAGQGRNNEQFF. In DNA form, the CDR3 reads TGTGCCAGCAGCTTAGCTGCCGGGCAGGGGAGGAACAATGAGCAGTTCTTC.

In this sample, this clonotype turned up a few times. The chain recombines TRBV6-5 with TRBJ1-6, with D perhaps TRBD1 (5 bases). The CDR3 runs 14 residues. Deletions cut 3 bases from V and 8 bases from J, with 11 bases between. Germline CDR1 MNHEY, CDR2 SVGAGI. CDR3 sequence (DNA): TGTGCCAGCAGTTATAGGGACGGTGATTCACCCCTCCACTTT. This sequence encodes CASSYRDGDSPLHF.

The V gene is TRBV9, the J gene TRBJ2-1; 10 nucleotides align to TRBD2. CDR3 length equals 16 residues. In germline, CDR1 is SGDLS, CDR2 YYNGEE. V lost 0 bases to trimming and J lost 4 bases; unmatched junction nucleotides: 4. Written as DNA, the CDR3 is TGTGCCAGCAGCGTAGGTACTAGCGGGAAATACAATGAGCAGTTCTTC. This codes for CASSVGTSGKYNEQFF.

The chain employs TRBV10-1 and TRBJ2-2; D is ambiguous. Looked up from germline, CDR1 is WNHNN and CDR2 is SYGVQD (reference sequence). This CDR3 region has 17 residues. V was pared by 3 bases and J by 0 bases, with 14 bases between. The CDR3 DNA follows: TGCGCCAGCAGTGAACGGTGGACGCCTCCGAACACCGGGGAGCTGTTTTTT. This gives the protein CASSERWTPPNTGELFF.

The rearrangement links TRBV12-3 or TRBV12-4 to TRBJ2-6; possibly TRBD1 for D (5 bases). The CDR3 is 15 residues long. With 6 bases removed from V and 0 bases from J, the gap between germline ends came to 9 bases. The CDR3 DNA sequence: TGTGCCAGCAGGAAAGACAGCTCTGGGGCCAACGTCCTGACTTTC. Protein: CASRKDSSGANVLTF.

The V and J genes are TRBV11-2 and TRBJ2-7; D is tentatively TRBD1 or TRBD2 (5 bases each). CDR3 length: 15 residues. Trimming cost V 0 bases and J 3 bases, with 12 bases left between them. The V gene's germline CDR1 is SGHAT and CDR2 FQNNGV. The chain's CDR3 is CASSLDGEGNYEQYF. The CDR3 bases are TGTGCCAGCAGCTTAGATGGCGAGGGGAACTACGAGCAGTACTTC.

This clonotype was detected many times. The chain carries TRBV29-1 and TRBJ1-1; unclear D gene. CDR1 and CDR2 (germline): SQVTM, ANQGSEA. V was cut by 4 bases and J by 2 bases, with 11 bases left in between. The CDR3 is 13 residues long. CDR3 nucleotides: TGCAGCGTTGGGCTTGGAGAAAACACTGAAGCTTTCTTT. As protein: CSVGLGENTEAFF.

This clonotype was seen a few times. V is TRBV4-1 and J is TRBJ2-3, with D tentatively TRBD2 (5 bases). CDR1 MGHRA and CDR2 YSYEKL come from the germline V gene. V lost 3 bases to trimming and J lost 1 base, with 14 bases between them. The CDR3 consists of 16 residues. The CDR3 DNA follows: TGCGCCAGCAGCCACCGGACTGGCTTTGGCACAGATACGCAGTATTTT. It codes for CASSHRTGFGTDTQYF.

This chain links TRBV15 with TRBJ2-7; D not resolved. CDR3 length: 15 amino acids. In germline, CDR1 is LNHNV, CDR2 YYDKDF (reference sequence). The V end was cut by 0 bases, the J end by 6 bases, with 15 bases between. CDR3 bases: TGTGCCACCAGCAGAGATCTAGACCGCCCGGGCGAGCAGTACTTC. Translation gives CATSRDLDRPGEQYF. Complete variable domain (other parts from reference TRBV15 and TRBJ2-7): DAMVIQNPRYQVTQFGKPVTLSCSQTLNHNVMYWYQQKSSQAPKLLFHYYDKDFNNEADTPDNFQSRRPNTSFCFLDIRSPGLGDTAMYLCATSRDLDRPGEQYFGPGTRLTVT.

This clonotype turned up a few times. The chain combines TRBV12-3 or TRBV12-4 with TRBJ1-1; TRBD1 matches 7 bases. Unmatched junction bases numbered 7, after V lost 4 bases and J lost 11 bases. This CDR3 spans 12 amino acids. The CDR3 loop reads CASSSGGPRAFF. The CDR3 nucleotides read TGTGCCAGCAGTTCAGGGGGGCCGAGGGCTTTCTTT.

This clonotype was picked up many times. The chain links TRBV24-1 to TRBJ2-5; 8 bases fit TRBD2. Germline V lookup: CDR1 KGHDR, CDR2 SFDVKD. The CDR3 is 13 residues long. Trimming at V came to 9 bases and at J to 1 base, leaving 3 bases not matched to a gene. The CDR3 nucleotides are TGTGCCACCGCCCGGGGGGGCCAAGAGACCCAGTACTTC. This gives the protein CATARGGQETQYF.

This clonotype was picked up a small number of times. V gene TRBV7-9 combines with J gene TRBJ1-2, with TRBD1 matching over 9 bases. CDR1 and CDR2 from the germline V gene are SEHNR and FQNEAQ (reference sequence). The CDR3 extends over 14 amino acids. V shed 4 bases and J 8 bases; nucleotides not matched to a gene: 8. Written as DNA, the CDR3 is TGTGCCAGCAGCTCCACAGGGGGCGACGGGGGCTACACCTTC. Translation gives CASSSTGGDGGYTF.

CDR3: CAINPGTSLYEQYF. Written as DNA, the CDR3 is TGTGCCATCAATCCCGGGACTAGCCTCTACGAGCAGTACTTC. The gene calls are TRBV10-3 and TRBJ2-7; 9 nucleotides align to TRBD2. CDR3 length: 14 residues. Germline loops: CDR1 ENHRY, CDR2 SYGVKD. Trimming at V came to 7 bases and at J to 3 bases, leaving 7 bases not matched to a gene.

This clonotype has only a few counts. The CDR3 DNA sequence: TGTGTTGCGGGACCGGAGCGGGACACGGTAGATACGCAGTATTTT. Encoded protein: CVAGPERDTVDTQYF. The J gene is TRBJ2-3, the V gene TRBV18; tentative D call: TRBD2 (7 bases). CDR1 is KGHSH and CDR2 is LQKENI in the germline V gene. The CDR3 consists of 15 residues. The variable domain in full, with the rest retrieved from reference TRBV18 and TRBJ2-3, is NAGVMQNPRHLVRRRGQEARLRCSPMKGHSHVYWYRQLPEEGLKFMVYLQKENIIDESGMPKERFSAEFPKEGPSILRIQQVVRGDSAAYFCVAGPERDTVDTQYFGPGTRLTVL.

This clonotype was detected only a few times. The chain recombines TRBV24-1 with TRBJ2-5, with TRBD2 matching over 13 bases. The V and J ends lost 5 bases and 7 bases, in that order; junction bases with no gene match: 9. The germline V gene encodes CDR1 KGHDR and CDR2 SFDVKD. This CDR3 has 16 residues. CDR3 nucleotides: TGTGCCACCAGTGTACCCGGACTAGCGGGAGTTGGGACCCAGTACTTC. It encodes CATSVPGLAGVGTQYF.

This clonotype showed up many times. J is TRBJ1-5 and V is TRBV12-3 or TRBV12-4; no clear D gene. The germline V and J ends were trimmed by 5 bases and 3 bases, with 5 bases remaining between them. The CDR3 contains 12 residues. The CDR3 DNA is TGTGCCAGCAGTCGTCACAATCAGCCCCAGCATTTT. Its protein is CASSRHNQPQHF.

The V gene is TRBV28, the J gene TRBJ2-1; TRBD2 agrees at 10 bases. The V gene's germline CDR1 is MDHEN and CDR2 SYDVKM. The CDR3 has 17 residues. V shed 2 bases, J shed 4 bases, and the junction held 8 bases outside the gene matches. The CDR3 spells CASSLTSGRAGYNEQFF. CDR3 nucleotide sequence: TGTGCCAGCAGTTTAACAAGCGGGAGGGCGGGTTACAATGAGCAGTTCTTC.

Only a few counts were recorded for this clonotype. This sequence joins TRBV12-3 or TRBV12-4 and TRBJ2-7; a possible D gene is TRBD1 (5 bases). This CDR3 is 13 amino acids long. The V end lost 6 bases, the J end lost 6 bases, and 15 bases lay between the germline ends. The CDR3 DNA is TGTGCCAGCAGCGTCTTGGGGCATAGCGAGCAGTACTTC. This sequence encodes CASSVLGHSEQYF.

This clonotype was found a few times. The V call is TRBV18, the J call TRBJ2-6; D is unresolved. Germline-derived CDR1 and CDR2 are KGHSH and LQKENI. V was shortened by 2 bases and J by 2 bases, with 7 bases between the two germline ends. The CDR3 has 15 residues. CDR3 residues: CASSPAVAGANVLTF. In DNA, the CDR3 is TGTGCCAGCTCACCAGCGGTTGCTGGGGCCAACGTCCTGACTTTC.

The genes are TRBV27 and TRBJ2-1; the D gene is possibly TRBD2 (5 bases). CDR1 and CDR2 from the germline V gene are MNHEY and SMNVEV (reference sequence). Trimming pared 5 bases from V and 2 bases from J, leaving 10 bases between. This CDR3 spans 14 amino acids. DNA of the CDR3: TGTGCCAGCAGTAGGCGGGCCACCTACAATGAGCAGTTCTTC. Protein sequence: CASSRRATYNEQFF.

V and J are TRBV4-1 and TRBJ2-3; 7 bases fit TRBD2. Germline CDR1 reads MGHRA; CDR2 reads YSYEKL. V was clipped by 0 bases and J by 2 bases; unmatched bases: 17. This CDR3 contains 20 residues. The CDR3 sequence: CASSQDQRILGTTNTDTQYF. Written as DNA, the CDR3 is TGCGCCAGCAGCCAAGATCAAAGGATCTTGGGGACTACAAACACAGATACGCAGTATTTT.

In this sample, this clonotype turned up a few times. The J gene is TRBJ2-1, the V gene TRBV9, with D tentatively TRBD2 (6 bases). Germline values: CDR1 SGDLS, CDR2 YYNGEE. The CDR3 is 14 residues long. Trimming shortened V by 0 bases and J by 9 bases, and 13 bases separated the two germline ends. The CDR3 here is CASSVGSRDSEQFF. The CDR3 coding sequence is TGTGCCAGCAGCGTAGGCAGCAGGGACTCTGAGCAGTTCTTC.

This chain connects TRBV5-8 to TRBJ2-3; TRBD1 aligns across 10 bases. The CDR3 is 15 amino acids. Trimming cost V 5 bases and J 3 bases; bases outside gene matches: 6. Germline V gene lookup returns CDR1 SGHTS and CDR2 YDEGEE. The CDR3: CASRRTGGGTDTQYF. The CDR3 coding sequence is TGTGCCAGCAGACGGACAGGGGGGGGAACAGATACGCAGTATTTT.

This clonotype was observed a few times. The CDR3 sequence: CATSRDLGGTQETQYF. The CDR3 DNA follows: TGTGCCACCAGCAGAGATCTGGGGGGGACCCAAGAGACCCAGTACTTC. V usage is TRBV15 and J usage is TRBJ2-5; 7 nucleotides align to TRBD2. There are 16 residues in the CDR3. Germline assignment: CDR1 LNHNV and CDR2 YYDKDF (reference sequence). V dropped 0 bases and J dropped 1; count of bases not matched to a gene: 5. Full variable domain (rest looked up from reference TRBV15 and TRBJ2-5): DAMVIQNPRYQVTQFGKPVTLSCSQTLNHNVMYWYQQKSSQAPKLLFHYYDKDFNNEADTPDNFQSRRPNTSFCFLDIRSPGLGDTAMYLCATSRDLGGTQETQYFGPGTRLLVL.

The chain links TRBV18 to TRBJ1-2, with D unresolved. V was shortened by 2 bases and J by 2 bases, with 6 bases between the two germline ends. Per germline, CDR1 KGHSH and CDR2 LQKENI. The CDR3 has 13 amino acids. The CDR3 region is CASSPDKNYGYTF. CDR3 coding DNA: TGTGCCAGCTCACCAGATAAGAACTATGGCTACACCTTC.

There are a few counts of this clonotype. CDR3 amino acids: CSARLSVKNTEAFF. The CDR3 DNA reads as TGCAGTGCTAGACTTTCTGTCAAGAACACTGAAGCTTTCTTT. This chain joins TRBV20-1 and TRBJ1-1; the D is unclear. In germline, CDR1 is DFQATT, CDR2 SNEGSKA (reference sequence). The length of the CDR3 is 14 residues. Trimming stripped 2 bases from V and 1 base from J, with 11 bases between.